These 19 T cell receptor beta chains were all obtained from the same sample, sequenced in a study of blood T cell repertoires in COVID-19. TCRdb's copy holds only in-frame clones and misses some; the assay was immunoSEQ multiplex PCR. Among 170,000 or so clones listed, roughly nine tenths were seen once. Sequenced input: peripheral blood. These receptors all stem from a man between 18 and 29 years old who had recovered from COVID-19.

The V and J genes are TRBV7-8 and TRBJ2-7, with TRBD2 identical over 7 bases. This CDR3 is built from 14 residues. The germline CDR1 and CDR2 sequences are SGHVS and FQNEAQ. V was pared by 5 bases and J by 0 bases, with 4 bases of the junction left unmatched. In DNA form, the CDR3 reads TGTGCCAGCAGCCTATCGGGGGGCTCCTACGAGCAGTACTTC. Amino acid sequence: CASSLSGGSYEQYF.

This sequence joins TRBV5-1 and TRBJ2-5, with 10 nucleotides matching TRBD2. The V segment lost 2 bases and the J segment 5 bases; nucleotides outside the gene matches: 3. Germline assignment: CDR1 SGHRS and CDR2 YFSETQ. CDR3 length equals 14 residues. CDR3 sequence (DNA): TGCGCCAGCAGCTTAAAGACTAGCGGGGAGACCCAGTACTTC. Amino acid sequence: CASSLKTSGETQYF. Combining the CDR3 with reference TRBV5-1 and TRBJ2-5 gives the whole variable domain KAGVTQTPRYLIKTRGQQVTLSCSPISGHRSVSWYQQTPGQGLQFLFEYFSETQRNKGNFPGRFSGRQFSNSRSEMNVSTLELGDSALYLCASSLKTSGETQYFGPGTRLLVL.

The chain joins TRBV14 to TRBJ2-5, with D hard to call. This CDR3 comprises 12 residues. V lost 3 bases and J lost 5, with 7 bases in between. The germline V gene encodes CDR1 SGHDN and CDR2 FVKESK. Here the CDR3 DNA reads TGTGCCAGCAGCCATGTCATGGAGACCCAGTACTTC. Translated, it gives CASSHVMETQYF.

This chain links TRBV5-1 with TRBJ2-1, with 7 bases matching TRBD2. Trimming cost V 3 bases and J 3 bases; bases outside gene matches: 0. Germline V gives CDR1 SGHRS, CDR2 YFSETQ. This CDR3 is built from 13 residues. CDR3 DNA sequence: TGCGCCAGCAGCTGGACTAGCTACAATGAGCAGTTCTTC. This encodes CASSWTSYNEQFF.

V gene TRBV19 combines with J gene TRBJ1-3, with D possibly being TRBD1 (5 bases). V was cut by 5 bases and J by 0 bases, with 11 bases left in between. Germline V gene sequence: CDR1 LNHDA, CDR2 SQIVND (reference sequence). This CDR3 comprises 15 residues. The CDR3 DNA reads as TGTGCCAGTAGTCATATCGACAGCTCTGGAAACACCATATATTTT. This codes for CASSHIDSSGNTIYF.

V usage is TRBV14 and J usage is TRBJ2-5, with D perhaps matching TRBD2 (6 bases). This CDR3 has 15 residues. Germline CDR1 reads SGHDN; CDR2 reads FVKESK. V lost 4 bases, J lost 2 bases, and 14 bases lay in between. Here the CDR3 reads CASSPKTSWQETQYF. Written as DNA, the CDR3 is TGTGCCAGCAGCCCGAAGACTAGTTGGCAAGAGACCCAGTACTTC.

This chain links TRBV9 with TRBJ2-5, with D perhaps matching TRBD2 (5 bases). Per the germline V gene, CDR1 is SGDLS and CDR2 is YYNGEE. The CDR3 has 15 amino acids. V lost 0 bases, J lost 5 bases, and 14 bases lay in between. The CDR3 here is CASSVGVAKKETQYF. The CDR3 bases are TGTGCCAGCAGCGTAGGGGTAGCGAAGAAGGAGACCCAGTACTTC.

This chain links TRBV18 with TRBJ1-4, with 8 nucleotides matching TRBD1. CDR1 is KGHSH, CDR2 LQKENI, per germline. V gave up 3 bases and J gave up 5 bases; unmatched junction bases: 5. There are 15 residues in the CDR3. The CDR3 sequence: CASSPNTGGNEKLFF. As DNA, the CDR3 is TGTGCCAGCTCACCCAACACAGGGGGAAATGAAAAACTGTTTTTT.

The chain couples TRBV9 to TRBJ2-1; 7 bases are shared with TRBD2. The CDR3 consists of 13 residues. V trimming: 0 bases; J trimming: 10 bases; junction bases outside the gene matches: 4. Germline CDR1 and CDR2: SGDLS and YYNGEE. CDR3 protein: CASSVDGGREQFF. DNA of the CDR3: TGTGCCAGCAGCGTAGACGGGGGGAGGGAGCAGTTCTTC.

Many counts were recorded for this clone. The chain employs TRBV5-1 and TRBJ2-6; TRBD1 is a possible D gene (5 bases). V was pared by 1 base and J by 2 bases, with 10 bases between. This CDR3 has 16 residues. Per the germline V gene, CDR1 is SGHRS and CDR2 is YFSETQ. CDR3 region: CASSLPDSPGANVLTF. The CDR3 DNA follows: TGCGCCAGCAGCTTGCCCGACAGCCCTGGGGCCAACGTCCTGACTTTC.

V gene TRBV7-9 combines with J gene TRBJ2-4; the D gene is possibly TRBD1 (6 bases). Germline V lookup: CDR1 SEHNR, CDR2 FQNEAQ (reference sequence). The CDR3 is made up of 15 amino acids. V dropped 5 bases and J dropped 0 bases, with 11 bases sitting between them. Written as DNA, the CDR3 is TGTGCCAGCAGCGGACAGTTCCTAGCCAAAAACATTCAGTACTTC. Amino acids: CASSGQFLAKNIQYF. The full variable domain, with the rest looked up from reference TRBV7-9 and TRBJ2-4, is DTGVSQNPRHKITKRGQNVTFRCDPISEHNRLYWYRQTLGQGPEFLTYFQNEAQLEKSRLLSDRFSAERPKGSFSTLEIQRTEQGDSAMYLCASSGQFLAKNIQYFGAGTRLSVL.

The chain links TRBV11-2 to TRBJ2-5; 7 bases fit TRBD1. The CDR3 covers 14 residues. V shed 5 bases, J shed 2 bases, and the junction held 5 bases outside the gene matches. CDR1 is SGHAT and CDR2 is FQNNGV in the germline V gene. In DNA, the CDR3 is TGTGCCAGCAGCCCCCGGACAGGACAAGAGACCCAGTACTTC. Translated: CASSPRTGQETQYF.

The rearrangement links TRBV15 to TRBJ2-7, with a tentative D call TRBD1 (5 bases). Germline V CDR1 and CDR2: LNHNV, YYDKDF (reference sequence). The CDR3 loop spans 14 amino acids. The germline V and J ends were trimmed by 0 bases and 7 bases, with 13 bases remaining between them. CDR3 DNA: TGTGCCACCAGCAGAGATATGGCAGGGTGGGAGCAGTACTTC. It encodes CATSRDMAGWEQYF.

This CDR3 is CASSFGPHGHEQFF. In DNA, the CDR3 is TGTGCCAGCAGCTTTGGCCCTCATGGCCATGAGCAGTTCTTC. J is TRBJ2-1 and V is TRBV7-2; D uncertain. Trimming left V 3 bases short and J 8 bases short, with 14 bases between. CDR3 size: 14 residues. Per germline, CDR1 SGHTA and CDR2 FQGNSA.

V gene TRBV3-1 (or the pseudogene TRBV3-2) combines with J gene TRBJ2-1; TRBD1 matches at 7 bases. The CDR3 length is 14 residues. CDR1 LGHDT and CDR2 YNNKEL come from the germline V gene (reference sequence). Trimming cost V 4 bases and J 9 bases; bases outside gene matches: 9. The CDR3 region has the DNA TGTGCCAGCAGCCGATTACAGGGGATAGGTGAGCAGTTCTTC. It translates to CASSRLQGIGEQFF.

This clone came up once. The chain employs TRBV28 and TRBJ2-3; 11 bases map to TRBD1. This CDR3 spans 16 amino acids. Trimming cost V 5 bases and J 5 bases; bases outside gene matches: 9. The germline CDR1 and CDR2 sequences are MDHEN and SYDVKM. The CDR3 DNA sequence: TGTGCCAGCAGTACGGGACAGGGGGGTTCGTTAGATACGCAGTATTTT. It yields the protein CASSTGQGGSLDTQYF. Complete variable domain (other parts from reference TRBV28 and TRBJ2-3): DVKVTQSSRYLVKRTGEKVFLECVQDMDHENMFWYRQDPGLGLRLIYFSYDVKMKEKGDIPEGYSVSREKKERFSLILESASTNQTSMYLCASSTGQGGSLDTQYFGPGTRLTVL.

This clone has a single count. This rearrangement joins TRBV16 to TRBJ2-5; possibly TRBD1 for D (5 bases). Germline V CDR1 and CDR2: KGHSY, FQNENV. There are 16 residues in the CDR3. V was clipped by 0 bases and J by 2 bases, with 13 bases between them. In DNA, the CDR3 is TGTGCCAGCAGCCAATCGTCAGGGAAAGGGCAAGAGACCCAGTACTTC. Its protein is CASSQSSGKGQETQYF.

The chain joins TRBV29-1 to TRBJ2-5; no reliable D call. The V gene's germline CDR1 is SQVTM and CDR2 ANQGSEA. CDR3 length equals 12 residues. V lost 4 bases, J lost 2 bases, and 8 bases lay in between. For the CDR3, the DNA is TGCAGCGTTGGGCAGGTGCAAGAGACCCAGTACTTC. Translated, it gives CSVGQVQETQYF.

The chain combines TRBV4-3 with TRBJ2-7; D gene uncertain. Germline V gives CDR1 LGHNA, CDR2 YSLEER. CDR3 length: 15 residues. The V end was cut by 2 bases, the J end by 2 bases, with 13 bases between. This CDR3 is CASSQYAGVAYEQYF. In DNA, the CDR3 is TGCGCCAGCAGCCAATACGCAGGCGTTGCCTACGAGCAGTACTTC.